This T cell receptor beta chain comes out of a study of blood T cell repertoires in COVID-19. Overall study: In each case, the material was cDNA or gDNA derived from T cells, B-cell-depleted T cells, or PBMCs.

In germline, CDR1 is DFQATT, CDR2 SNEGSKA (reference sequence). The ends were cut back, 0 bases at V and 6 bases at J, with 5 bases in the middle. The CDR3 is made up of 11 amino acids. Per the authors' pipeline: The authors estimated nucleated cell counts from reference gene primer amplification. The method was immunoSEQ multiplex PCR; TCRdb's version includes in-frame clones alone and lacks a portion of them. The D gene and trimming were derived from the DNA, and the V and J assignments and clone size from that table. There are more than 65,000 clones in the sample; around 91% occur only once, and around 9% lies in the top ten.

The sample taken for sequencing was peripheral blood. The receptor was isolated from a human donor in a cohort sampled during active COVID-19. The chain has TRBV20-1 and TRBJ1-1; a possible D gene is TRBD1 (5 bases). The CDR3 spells CSAREGPEAFF. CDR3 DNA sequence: TGCAGTGCTAGAGAGGGGCCTGAAGCTTTCTTT.